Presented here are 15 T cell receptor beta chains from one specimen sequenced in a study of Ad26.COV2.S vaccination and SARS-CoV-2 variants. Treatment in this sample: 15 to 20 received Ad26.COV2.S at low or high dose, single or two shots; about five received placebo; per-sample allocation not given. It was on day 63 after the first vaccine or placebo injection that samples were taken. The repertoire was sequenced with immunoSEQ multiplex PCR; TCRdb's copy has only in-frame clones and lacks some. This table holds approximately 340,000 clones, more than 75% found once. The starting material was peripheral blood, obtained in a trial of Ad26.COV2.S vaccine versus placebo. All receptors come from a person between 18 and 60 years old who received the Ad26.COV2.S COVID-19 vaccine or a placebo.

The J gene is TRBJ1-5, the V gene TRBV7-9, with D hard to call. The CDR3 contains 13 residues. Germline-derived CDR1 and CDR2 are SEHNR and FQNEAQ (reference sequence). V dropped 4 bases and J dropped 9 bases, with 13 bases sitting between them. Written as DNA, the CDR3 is TGTGCCAGCAGCTCCAGTCCCGGCTCGCCCCAGCATTTT. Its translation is CASSSSPGSPQHF. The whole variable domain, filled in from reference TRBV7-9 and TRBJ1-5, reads DTGVSQNPRHKITKRGQNVTFRCDPISEHNRLYWYRQTLGQGPEFLTYFQNEAQLEKSRLLSDRFSAERPKGSFSTLEIQRTEQGDSAMYLCASSSSPGSPQHFGDGTRLSIL.

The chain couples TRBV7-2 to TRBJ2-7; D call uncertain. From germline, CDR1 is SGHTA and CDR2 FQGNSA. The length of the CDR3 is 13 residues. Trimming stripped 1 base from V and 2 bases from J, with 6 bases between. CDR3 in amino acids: CASSLVSAYEQYF. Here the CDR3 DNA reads TGTGCCAGCAGCTTAGTGTCTGCCTACGAGCAGTACTTC.

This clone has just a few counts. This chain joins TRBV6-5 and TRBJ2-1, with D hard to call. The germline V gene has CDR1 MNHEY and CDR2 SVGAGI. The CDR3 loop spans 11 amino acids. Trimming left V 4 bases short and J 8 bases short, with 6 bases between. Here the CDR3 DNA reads TGTGCCAGCAGTTTGTGGGATGAGCAGTTCTTC. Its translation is CASSLWDEQFF.

The CDR3 loop is CASSSQRGNQPQHF. The CDR3 DNA sequence: TGTGCCAGCTCATCCCAGCGTGGCAATCAGCCCCAGCATTTT. This chain uses TRBV18 with TRBJ1-5; D not resolved. This CDR3 region has 14 residues. Germline-derived CDR1 and CDR2 are KGHSH and LQKENI. V was clipped by 5 bases and J by 2 bases, with 10 bases between them.

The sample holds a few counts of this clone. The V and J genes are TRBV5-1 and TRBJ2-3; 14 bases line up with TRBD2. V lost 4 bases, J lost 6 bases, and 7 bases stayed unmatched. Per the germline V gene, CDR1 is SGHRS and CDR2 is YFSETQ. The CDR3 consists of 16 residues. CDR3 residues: CASSIGTSGSADTQYF. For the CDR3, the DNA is TGCGCCAGCAGCATCGGGACTAGCGGGAGTGCGGATACGCAGTATTTT.

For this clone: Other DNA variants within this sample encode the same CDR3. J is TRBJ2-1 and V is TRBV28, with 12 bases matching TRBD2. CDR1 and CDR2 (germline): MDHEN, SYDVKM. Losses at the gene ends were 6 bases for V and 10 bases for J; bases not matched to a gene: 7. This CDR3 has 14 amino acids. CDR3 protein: CASSRLAGGGEQFF. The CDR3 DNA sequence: TGTGCCAGCAGCCGCCTAGCGGGAGGGGGGGAGCAGTTCTTC.

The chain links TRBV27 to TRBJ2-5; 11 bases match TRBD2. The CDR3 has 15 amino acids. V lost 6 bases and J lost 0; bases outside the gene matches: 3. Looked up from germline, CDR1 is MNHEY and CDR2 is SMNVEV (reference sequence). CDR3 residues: CASSTSGGHQETQYF. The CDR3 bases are TGTGCCAGCAGCACTAGCGGGGGCCACCAAGAGACCCAGTACTTC.

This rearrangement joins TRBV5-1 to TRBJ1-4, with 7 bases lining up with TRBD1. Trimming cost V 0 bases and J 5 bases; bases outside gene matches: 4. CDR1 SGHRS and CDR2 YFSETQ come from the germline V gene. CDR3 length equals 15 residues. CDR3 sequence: CASSLEGQANEKLFF. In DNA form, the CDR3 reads TGCGCCAGCAGCTTGGAAGGACAGGCGAATGAAAAACTGTTTTTT.

Written as DNA, the CDR3 is TGTGCCAGCAGTTTATCGGGCCCCAGGGAAGCTTTCTTT. The encoded protein is CASSLSGPREAFF. This chain links TRBV27 with TRBJ1-1, with D unclear. Germline CDR1 reads MNHEY; CDR2 reads SMNVEV (reference sequence). V shed 0 bases and J shed 8 bases, with 10 bases lying between them. This CDR3 has 13 residues.

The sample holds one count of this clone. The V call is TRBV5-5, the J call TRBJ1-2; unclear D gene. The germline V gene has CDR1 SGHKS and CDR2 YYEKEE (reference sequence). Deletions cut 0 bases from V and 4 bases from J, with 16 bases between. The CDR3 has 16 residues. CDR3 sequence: CASSLAEGSSVYGYTF. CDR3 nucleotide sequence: TGTGCCAGCAGCTTGGCCGAGGGATCGTCCGTCTATGGCTACACCTTC.

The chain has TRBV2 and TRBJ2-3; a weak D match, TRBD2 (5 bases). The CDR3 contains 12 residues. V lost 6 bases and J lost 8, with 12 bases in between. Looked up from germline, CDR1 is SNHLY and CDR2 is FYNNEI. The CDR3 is CASSPGVGTQYF. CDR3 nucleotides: TGTGCCAGCAGCCCCGGGGTAGGTACGCAGTATTTT.

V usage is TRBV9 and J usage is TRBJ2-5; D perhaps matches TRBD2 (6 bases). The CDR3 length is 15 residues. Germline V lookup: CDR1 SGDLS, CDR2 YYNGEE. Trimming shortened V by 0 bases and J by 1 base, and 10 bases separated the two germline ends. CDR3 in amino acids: CASSVVYGSQETQYF. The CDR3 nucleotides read TGTGCCAGCAGCGTAGTATACGGGAGCCAAGAGACCCAGTACTTC. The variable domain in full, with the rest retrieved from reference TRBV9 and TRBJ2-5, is DSGVTQTPKHLITATGQRVTLRCSPRSGDLSVYWYQQSLDQGLQFLIQYYNGEERAKGNILERFSAQQFPDLHSELNLSSLELGDSALYFCASSVVYGSQETQYFGPGTRLLVL.

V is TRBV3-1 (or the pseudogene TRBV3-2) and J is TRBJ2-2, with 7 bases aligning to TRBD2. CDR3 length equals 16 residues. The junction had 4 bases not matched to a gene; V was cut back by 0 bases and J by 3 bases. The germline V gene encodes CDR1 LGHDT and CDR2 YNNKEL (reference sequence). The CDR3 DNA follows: TGTGCCAGCAGCCAAGATAAGCTAGCGGACACCGGGGAGCTGTTTTTT. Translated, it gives CASSQDKLADTGELFF.

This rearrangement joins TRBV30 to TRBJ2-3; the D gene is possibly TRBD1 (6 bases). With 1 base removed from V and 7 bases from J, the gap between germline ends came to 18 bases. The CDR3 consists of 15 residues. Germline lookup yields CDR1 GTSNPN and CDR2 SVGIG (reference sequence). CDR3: CAWSALKSGHNTQYF. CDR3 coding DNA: TGTGCCTGGAGTGCCTTAAAATCGGGACACAATACGCAGTATTTT.

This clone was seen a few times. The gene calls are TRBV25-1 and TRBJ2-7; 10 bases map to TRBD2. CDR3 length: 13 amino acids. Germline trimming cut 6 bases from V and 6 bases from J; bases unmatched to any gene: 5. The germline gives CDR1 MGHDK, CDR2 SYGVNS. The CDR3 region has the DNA TGTGCCAGCAGCACTAGCGGGGCCAGCGAGCAGTACTTC. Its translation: CASSTSGASEQYF.